This TCR beta chain comes out of a study of blood T cell repertoires in COVID-19. The overall study: PBMCs, B-cell-depleted T cells, or T cells were the source of the cDNA or gDNA that made up the material.

Sequencing used immunoSEQ multiplex PCR; TCRdb keeps in-frame clones, though not all of them. Among around 400,000 clones listed, about 89% were seen once. The CDR3 spans 12 residues. Germline CDR1 is SNHLY and CDR2 is FYNNEI. Trimming removed 5 bases at V and 8 bases at J, with 12 bases between. This chain connects TRBV2 to TRBJ1-1; a weak D match, TRBD1 (6 bases). This receptor was taken from an older woman with COVID-19, enrolled during active disease. Sequencing was carried out using peripheral blood. DNA of the CDR3: TGTGCCAGCAGTATGGGGGCAGGAGAAGCTTTCTTT. Its translation: CASSMGAGEAFF.